One and the same sample provided the 29 T cell receptor beta chains below, sequenced in a study. TCRdb itself ran the 5' RACE reads through MiXCR, one entry per CDR3 protein. Seen here are 10,000 to 15,000 distinct CDR3 sequences, about a quarter observed once, and the top ten hold approximately 2.8%. The source material was naive CD4+ T cells sorted from blood. The subset is: naive CD4+ T cells, CD4+CD45RA+CD25-. The source is a female donor with breast cancer.

With respect to this clonotype: A read error may be the cause here, since a much bigger clone is one base away. This chain joins TRBV7-3 and TRBJ2-3, with unresolved D. CDR3 length equals 15 residues. V was trimmed by 0 bases and J by 1 base, leaving 8 bases between them. CDR1 is SGHTA, CDR2 FQGTGA, per germline. Here the CDR3 DNA reads TGTGCCAGCAGCTTAACGACCGGAGGCACAGATACGCAGTATTTT. This translates into CASSLTTGGTDTQYF.

This clonotype was counted many times. The chain joins TRBV5-1 to TRBJ1-1, with 7 positions matching TRBD1. The CDR3 extends over 17 amino acids. Germline lookup yields CDR1 SGHRS and CDR2 YFSETQ. After removal of 0 bases from V and 0 bases from J, the junction contained 8 bases not matched to a gene. CDR3: CASSLEISGQLNTEAFF. CDR3 in DNA: TGCGCCAGCAGCTTGGAGATCTCGGGACAGCTGAACACTGAAGCTTTCTTT.

The chain recombines TRBV5-5 with TRBJ1-2; tentative D call: TRBD1 (5 bases). V dropped 0 bases and J dropped 7 bases, with 16 bases sitting between them. CDR3 length equals 15 residues. Looked up from germline, CDR1 is SGHKS and CDR2 is YYEKEE (reference sequence). Here the CDR3 reads CASSLETGLSSGYTF. The DNA of the CDR3 is TGTGCCAGCAGCTTGGAAACGGGACTATCGAGTGGCTACACCTTC.

By share of the sample, this clonotype is medium-sized (0.01 to 0.1%). The chain carries TRBV12-3 or TRBV12-4 and TRBJ1-2; D perhaps matches TRBD1 (5 bases). CDR3 length equals 15 residues. V was pared by 5 bases and J by 0 bases, with 13 bases between. CDR3 loop: CASSLSGRANYGYTF. The DNA for the CDR3 is TGTGCCAGCAGTCTCTCAGGGAGAGCTAACTATGGCTACACCTTC.

At least ten counts were recorded for this clonotype. The V call is TRBV5-1, the J call TRBJ2-3; perhaps TRBD2 as D (5 bases). V was shortened by 0 bases and J by 4 bases, with 9 bases between the two germline ends. Germline CDR1 SGHRS, CDR2 YFSETQ. The CDR3 extends over 14 amino acids. The CDR3 DNA sequence: TGCGCCAGCAGCTTGGCCGGGGTAGCAGATACGCAGTATTTT. Amino acid sequence: CASSLAGVADTQYF. The entire variable domain, with the rest obtained from reference TRBV5-1 and TRBJ2-3, is as follows: KAGVTQTPRYLIKTRGQQVTLSCSPISGHRSVSWYQQTPGQGLQFLFEYFSETQRNKGNFPGRFSGRQFSNSRSEMNVSTLELGDSALYLCASSLAGVADTQYFGPGTRLTVL.

This sequence joins TRBV21-1 and TRBJ1-5. TRBV21-1 is a pseudogene locus. The CDR3 has 12 residues. CDR3 nucleotide sequence: TGTGCCAGGGGTATAAGCAATCAGCCCCAGCATTTT. This gives the protein CARGISNQPQHF.

In the case of this clonotype: A read error may account for a junction end that differs from germline. The chain is built from TRBV4-2 and TRBJ2-3; D gene unclear. The germline V gene encodes CDR1 LGHNA and CDR2 YNFKEQ. The CDR3 extends over 15 amino acids. CDR3 protein: CACSQDQAYLATQYF. The CDR3 region has the DNA TGTGCCTGCAGCCAAGATCAGGCGTATTTGGCTACGCAGTATTTT.

CDR3 nucleotide sequence: TGTGCCAGCAGCTCGCTTGGCGAGCAGTACTTC. Amino acid sequence: CASSSLGEQYF. The V call is TRBV7-9, the J call TRBJ2-7, with unresolved D. The CDR3 runs to 11 residues. The germline V and J ends were trimmed by 4 bases and 6 bases, with 7 bases remaining between them. CDR1 and CDR2 (germline): SEHNR, FQNEAQ (reference sequence).

This chain uses TRBV28 with TRBJ2-7; D is undetermined. Trimming cost V 8 bases and J 3 bases, with 20 bases left between them. CDR3 size: 15 residues. Germline assignment: CDR1 MDHEN and CDR2 SYDVKM. The CDR3 region is CASGDSTKTGYEQYF. CDR3 sequence (DNA): TGTGCCAGCGGAGACTCGACCAAGACGGGCTACGAGCAGTACTTC.

This sequence joins TRBV29-1 and TRBJ1-1; tentatively, D is TRBD1 (6 bases). With 7 bases removed from V and 7 bases from J, the gap between germline ends came to 13 bases. Germline CDR1 is SQVTM and CDR2 is ANQGSEA. The CDR3 totals 11 residues. CDR3 DNA: TGCAGCGGACAAAGACAGGATGAAGCTTTCTTT. It specifies CSGQRQDEAFF.

On this clonotype: This may come from a read error, since a much larger clone is one base off. The chain couples TRBV5-8 to TRBJ1-2; no definite D call. The CDR3 length is 13 residues. Trimming took 0 bases from V and 7 from J, leaving 10 bases between them. The germline CDR1 and CDR2 sequences are SGHTS and YDEGEE. The CDR3 spells CASSLEADCGYTF. CDR3 nucleotide sequence: TGTGCCAGCAGCTTGGAGGCGGACTGTGGCTACACCTTC. Full variable domain (outside the CDR3, taken from reference TRBV5-8 and TRBJ1-2): EAGVTQSPTHLIKTRGQQATLRCSPISGHTSVYWYQQALGLGLQFLLWYDEGEERNRGNFPPRFSGRQFPNYSSELNVNALELEDSALYLCASSLEADCGYTFGSGTRLTVV.

This clonotype was detected ten times or more. The gene calls are TRBV14 and TRBJ2-7; D uncertain. The CDR3 totals 12 residues. The germline V gene has CDR1 SGHDN and CDR2 FVKESK. Trimming stripped 3 bases from V and 3 bases from J, with 6 bases between. The CDR3 DNA follows: TGTGCCAGCAGCCACACCGACTACGAGCAGTACTTC. It codes for CASSHTDYEQYF. Full variable domain (rest looked up from reference TRBV14 and TRBJ2-7): EAGVTQFPSHSVIEKGQTVTLRCDPISGHDNLYWYRRVMGKEIKFLLHFVKESKQDESGMPNNRFLAERTGGTYSTLKVQPAELEDSGVYFCASSHTDYEQYFGPGTRLTVT.

The rearrangement links TRBV4-1 to TRBJ1-2, with D uncertain. V shed 0 bases and J shed 2 bases, with 16 bases lying between them. CDR1 is MGHRA and CDR2 is YSYEKL in the germline V gene. The CDR3 covers 17 residues. The CDR3 loop is CASSQDPSGSRNYGYTF. The CDR3 nucleotides are TGCGCCAGCAGCCAAGATCCCAGCGGGAGTCGCAACTATGGCTACACCTTC.

This clonotype has at least ten counts. The chain combines TRBV5-5 with TRBJ2-2; D is unclear. This CDR3 comprises 14 residues. Germline V gene sequence: CDR1 SGHKS, CDR2 YYEKEE (reference sequence). Trimming cost V 1 base and J 3 bases, with 7 bases left between them. For the CDR3, the DNA is TGTGCCAGCAGCTTGTGGGGATACACCGGGGAGCTGTTTTTT. Protein: CASSLWGYTGELFF.

This clonotype was picked up one time. One junction end does not reproduce the germline sequence, and a read error may be involved. The chain recombines TRBV20-1 with TRBJ2-3, with 10 bases lining up with TRBD2. Germline lookup yields CDR1 DFQATT and CDR2 SNEGSKA (reference sequence). The CDR3 has 15 amino acids. CDR3: CGAQGLAPREDTQYF. The CDR3 DNA reads as TGCGGTGCTCAGGGACTAGCGCCGAGGGAAGATACGCAGTATTTT.

This clonotype was seen repeatedly, ten times or more. This rearrangement joins TRBV12-3 or TRBV12-4 to TRBJ1-1; 8 bases are a match to TRBD1. This CDR3 has 16 amino acids. Unmatched junction bases numbered 14, after V lost 6 bases and J lost 5 bases. The CDR3 nucleotides are TGTGCCAGCAGCCAGGACAGGGCGGGGGCCGGGACTGAAGCTTTCTTT. It encodes CASSQDRAGAGTEAFF.

This clonotype is medium-sized in the sample. This chain uses TRBV7-9 with TRBJ2-1; no clear D. Trimming shortened V by 1 base and J by 12 bases, and 10 bases separated the two germline ends. CDR1 is SEHNR, CDR2 FQNEAQ, per germline (reference sequence). CDR3 length: 12 residues. The CDR3 DNA reads TGTGCCAGCAGCTTAGAGGTAGATGGGCAGTTCTTC. Amino acids: CASSLEVDGQFF.

This clonotype has at least ten counts. The rearrangement uses TRBV12-3 or TRBV12-4 and TRBJ2-1; 9 nucleotides match TRBD2. The CDR3 totals 14 residues. V lost 8 bases, J lost 0 bases, and 2 bases stayed unmatched. CDR3 sequence: CASQTSGSYNEQFF. DNA for the CDR3: TGTGCCAGCCAGACTAGCGGCTCCTACAATGAGCAGTTCTTC.

Notes on this clonotype: The junction does not match germline at one end; this may be a read error. The chain joins TRBV15 to TRBJ1-5; D is uncertain. Germline CDR1 and CDR2: LNHNV and YYDKDF (reference sequence). There are 15 residues in the CDR3. The CDR3 DNA follows: TGTGCCACCAGCAGAGATCAAACAGAAAATCAGACCCATCATTTT. Its translation is CATSRDQTENQTHHF.

This clonotype is categorized as medium-sized. The V call is TRBV6-5, the J call TRBJ2-7; 9 nucleotides agree with TRBD2. The CDR3 length is 14 residues. The germline V gene encodes CDR1 MNHEY and CDR2 SVGAGI. V lost 7 bases, J lost 6 bases, and 10 bases stayed unmatched. The CDR3 nucleotides read TGTGCCAGCAACCGAGCGGGAGGCTTGGGCGAGCAGTACTTC. Protein: CASNRAGGLGEQYF.

As regards this clonotype: Its ends do not fully match the called genes, so a read error is possible. The chain is built from TRBV5-1 and TRBJ2-6; TRBD1 agrees at 7 bases. Germline V gene data show CDR1 as SGHRS and CDR2 as YFSETQ. This CDR3 comprises 16 residues. CDR3 DNA sequence: TGCGCCGGCAGCTCAAGAACAGGGGCTGGGGCCAACGTCCTGACCTTC. This codes for CAGSSRTGAGANVLTF. Drawing the rest from reference TRBV5-1 and TRBJ2-6, the complete variable domain is KAGVTQTPRYLIKTRGQQVTLSCSPISGHRSVSWYQQTPGQGLQFLFEYFSETQRNKGNFPGRFSGRQFSNSRSEMNVSTLELGDSALYLCAGSSRTGAGANVLTFGAGSRLTVL.

This clonotype is medium-sized in the sample. This chain connects TRBV5-4 to TRBJ1-2; D ambiguous. V was cut by 4 bases and J by 2 bases, with 9 bases left in between. From germline, CDR1 is SGHNT and CDR2 YYREEE (reference sequence). There are 13 residues in the CDR3. The CDR3 reads CASSPPGNYGYTF. CDR3 DNA sequence: TGTGCCAGCAGCCCACCGGGGAACTATGGCTACACCTTC.

In this sample, this clonotype turned up a few times. The chain links TRBV10-1 to TRBJ2-3, with unresolved D. Germline V CDR1 and CDR2: WNHNN, SYGVQD (reference sequence). The CDR3 consists of 13 residues. V gave up 8 bases and J gave up 4 bases, with 13 bases separating them. In DNA, the CDR3 is TGCGCCAGCCAGCTGAATTTAGCAGATACGCAGTATTTT. Encoded protein: CASQLNLADTQYF.

This clonotype occurred many times. The chain joins TRBV29-1 to TRBJ1-4; possibly TRBD1 for D (6 bases). The CDR3 has 14 residues. V lost 4 bases and J lost 4, with 13 bases in between. Per germline, CDR1 SQVTM and CDR2 ANQGSEA. The CDR3, as DNA: TGCAGCGTTGCGGGGGGCGAGTTTAATGAAAAACTGTTTTTT. Translating it yields CSVAGGEFNEKLFF.

This clonotype showed up just a few times. The V and J genes are TRBV12-3 or TRBV12-4 and TRBJ2-7; 13 positions agree with TRBD2. This CDR3 is built from 15 residues. The V and J ends lost 5 bases and 5 bases, in that order; junction bases with no gene match: 6. The CDR3 loop reads CASSPGLAGRNEQYF. DNA of the CDR3: TGTGCCAGCAGTCCGGGACTAGCGGGGAGGAACGAGCAGTACTTC.

Of note for this clonotype: No conserved phenylalanine or tryptophan ends this CDR3, so it is likely a read error. V gene TRBV5-1 combines with J gene TRBJ2-3; possibly TRBD1 or TRBD2 for D (5 bases each). This CDR3 has 15 residues. CDR1 is SGHRS and CDR2 is YFSETQ in the germline V gene. CDR3 in DNA: TGCGCCAGCAGCATGGGGGACGTCAGCACAGCTACGCAGTATTCT. Amino acid sequence: CASSMGDVSTATQYS.

This clonotype is labeled as medium-sized. This rearrangement joins TRBV7-4 to TRBJ1-1, with a tentative D call TRBD1 (6 bases). V gave up 4 bases and J gave up 5 bases, with 14 bases separating them. The CDR3 spans 14 residues. The germline V gene encodes CDR1 SGHVT and CDR2 SQSDAQ. DNA of the CDR3: TGTGCCAGCAGCTCGAGGGGGGAAGAAACTGAAGCTTTCTTT. This sequence encodes CASSSRGEETEAFF.

Within the sample, this clonotype is medium-sized. V is TRBV6-1 and J is TRBJ1-2; 7 bases match TRBD1. CDR3 length: 12 residues. Germline-derived CDR1 and CDR2 are MNHNS and SASEGT. Trimming at V came to 7 bases and at J to 5 bases, leaving 4 bases not matched to a gene. CDR3 sequence reads: CASNPGGYGYTF. For the CDR3, the DNA is TGTGCCAGCAACCCAGGGGGATATGGCTACACCTTC.

A note on this clonotype: A read error is possible here, since a much larger clone lies one base away. V usage is TRBV5-1 and J usage is TRBJ2-3; D is ambiguous. Germline lookup yields CDR1 SGHRS and CDR2 YFSETQ. The CDR3 covers 12 residues. The CDR3 DNA reads TGCGCCAGCAGCTCCTTCACAAATACGCAGTATTTT. This translates into CASSSFTNTQYF.